The rows below give T cell receptor beta chains drawn from one sample of a study of T cells in Graves' hyperthyroidism and ophthalmopathy. TCRdb ran MiXCR on the multiplex PCR reads and lists one entry per CDR3 protein. The data contain 400,000 to 550,000 distinct CDR3 sequences, under 15% of them singletons. The material sequenced was blood. The source of these receptors is a young woman with Graves' hyperthyroidism. Both conserved end residues are part of each CDR3. D genes are given only for firm matches. The size entry is marked missing in some rows and otherwise reads once, few, many or a size class.

>-|TRBJ2-6|-|TRBV10-3
TGTGCCTCGACTGGCGCTGGGGCCAACGTCCTGACTTTC
CASTGAGANVLTF
>many|TRBJ2-1|TRBD2|TRBV5-1
TGCGCCAGCAGCACCGGGACTAGTTCCGCCTACAATGAGCAGTTCTTC
CASSTGTSSAYNEQFF
>many|TRBJ2-2|TRBD2|TRBV12-3/TRBV12-4
TGTGCCAGCAGTCCTCTAGCGGGAGCGATCGGGGAGCTGTTTTTT
CASSPLAGAIGELFF
>few|TRBJ1-5|-|TRBV4-1
TGCGCCAGCAGCCAAGTCGGGGGGTTTAAGCCCCAGCATTTT
CASSQVGGFKPQHF
>few|TRBJ1-2|TRBD1|TRBV20-1
TGCAGTGCCAACTCCGGGACAGGGTCCCGTGGCTACACCTTC
CSANSGTGSRGYTF
>many|TRBJ2-1|-|TRBV12-3/TRBV12-4
TGTGCCAGCAGTTTATTGGATGAGCAGTTCTTC
CASSLLDEQFF
>many|TRBJ2-1|TRBD2|TRBV27
TGTGCCAGCAGTACCCGGGACTACCAGAGACCTACAATCTGGGAGCAGTTCTTC
CASSTRDYQRPTIWEQFF
>many|TRBJ2-7|TRBD2|TRBV7-8
TGTGCCAGCAGCCCCTCTTTACTAGCGTCCTACGAGCAGTACTTC
CASSPSLLASYEQYF
>-|TRBJ2-5|-|TRBV6-5
TGTGCCAGCAGTTACGCCGGTCCAGAGACCCAGTACTTC
CASSYAGPETQYF
>many|TRBJ2-3|TRBD2|TRBV7-3
TGTGCCAGCAGCTTACAAGCGGGAGGTTCCACAGATACGCAGTATTTT
CASSLQAGGSTDTQYF
>many|TRBJ2-4|-|TRBV2
TGTGCCAGCAGTGAAAGGCAGGGAGCCAAAAACATTCAGTACTTC
CASSERQGAKNIQYF
>few|TRBJ1-5|-|TRBV19
TGTGCCAGTAGCCTCGCCCCGGGACGGACCCAGCATTTT
CASSLAPGRTQHF
>many|TRBJ1-1|TRBD1|TRBV5-1
TGCGCCAGCAGCTTCAAGGGGGCCGAGAACACTGAAGCTTTCTTT
CASSFKGAENTEAFF
>many|TRBJ2-4|-|TRBV10-3
TGTGCCATCAGTGAGTCATACATCCCCCGCGATGCCAAAAACATTCAGTACTTC
CAISESYIPRDAKNIQYF
>few|TRBJ1-2|-|TRBV7-9
TGTGCCAGCAGCTTAATGGGGAGTCGGGACTATGGCTACACCTTC
CASSLMGSRDYGYTF
>many|TRBJ1-2|TRBD1|TRBV29-1
TGCAGTGGGAAACAGGGGGAAGGTAACTATGGCTACACCTTC
CSGKQGEGNYGYTF
>few|TRBJ2-3|TRBD2|TRBV6-5
TGTGCCAGCAGTTACCGCGGTAGCGGGAGCACAGATACGCAGTATTTT
CASSYRGSGSTDTQYF
>-|TRBJ2-3|-|TRBV9
TGTGCCAGCAGCCCTCATGGGGGGGGCGATTTTCGGGCAGATACGCAGTATTTT
CASSPHGGGDFRADTQYF
>few|TRBJ2-1|TRBD1|TRBV3-1
TGTGCCAGCAGCCACCGGGACAGGGGTAATCACAATGAGCAGTTCTTC
CASSHRDRGNHNEQFF
>many|TRBJ1-2|-|TRBV19
TGTGCCAGTAGTATAGGGGAAATTAACTATGGCTACACCTTC
CASSIGEINYGYTF
>-|TRBJ1-5|-|TRBV15
TGTGCCACCAGCAGAGGGAAATCACGGGGCGGGGACGGAGGGCCCCAGCATTTT
CATSRGKSRGGDGGPQHF
>-|TRBJ1-4|-|TRBV10-3
TGTGCCATCAGTGAGGAGGGGGTTGGTAATGAAAAACTGTTTTTT
CAISEEGVGNEKLFF